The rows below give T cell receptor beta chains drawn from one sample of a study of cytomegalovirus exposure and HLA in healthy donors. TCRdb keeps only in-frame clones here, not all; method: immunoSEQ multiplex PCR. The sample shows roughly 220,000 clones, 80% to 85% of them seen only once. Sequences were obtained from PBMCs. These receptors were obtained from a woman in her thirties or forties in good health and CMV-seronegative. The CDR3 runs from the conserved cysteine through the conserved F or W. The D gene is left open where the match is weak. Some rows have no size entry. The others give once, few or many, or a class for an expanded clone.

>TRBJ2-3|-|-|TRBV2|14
TGTGCCAGCAGTTCCCCCCAGGGCACAGATACGCAGTATTTT
CASSSPQGTDTQYF
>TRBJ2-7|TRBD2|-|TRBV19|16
TGTGCCAGTAGTGAATCACTAGCGGGAGTAACCTACGAGCAGTACTTC
CASSESLAGVTYEQYF
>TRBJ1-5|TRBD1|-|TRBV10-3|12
TGTGCCAGCGGGACAGGCAATCAGCCCCAGCATTTT
CASGTGNQPQHF
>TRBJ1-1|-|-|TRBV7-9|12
TGTGCCAGCGGATATGGGGGGGGCCCCGCTTTCTTT
CASGYGGGPAFF
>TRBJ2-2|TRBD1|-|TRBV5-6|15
TGTGCCAGCAGCCCCGGGACAGGGGACACCGGGGAGCTGTTTTTT
CASSPGTGDTGELFF
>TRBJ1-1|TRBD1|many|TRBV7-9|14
TGTGCCAGCAGCACCCGGACAGGGAACACTGAAGCTTTCTTT
CASSTRTGNTEAFF
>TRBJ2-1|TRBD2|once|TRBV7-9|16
TGTGCCAGCAGCTTAGGTCTAGCGGCATCCTACAATGAGCAGTTCTTC
CASSLGLAASYNEQFF
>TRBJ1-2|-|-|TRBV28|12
TGTGCCAGCAGTTCAGGGGATTATGGCTACACCTTC
CASSSGDYGYTF
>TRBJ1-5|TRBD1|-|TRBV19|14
TGTGCCAGTAGTCCGGGACAGGGCCATCAGCCCCAGCATTTT
CASSPGQGHQPQHF
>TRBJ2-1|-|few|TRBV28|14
TGTGCCAGCAGTTTCCGAGGCCCGAACAATGAGCAGTTCTTC
CASSFRGPNNEQFF
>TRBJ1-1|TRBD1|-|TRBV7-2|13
TGTGCCAGCTTGGGACAGGGGGCCACTGAAGCTTTCTTT
CASLGQGATEAFF
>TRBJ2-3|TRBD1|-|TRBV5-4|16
TGTGCCAGCAGCCTCTGGGCAGGGGGCAGCACAGATACGCAGTATTTT
CASSLWAGGSTDTQYF
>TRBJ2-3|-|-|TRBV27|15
TGTGCCAGCAGTTTATGGGCTAGCGGCACAGATACGCAGTATTTT
CASSLWASGTDTQYF
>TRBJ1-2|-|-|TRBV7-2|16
TGTGCCAGCAGCCCGATGACAAGCGGGCGCGGCTATGGCTACACCTTC
CASSPMTSGRGYGYTF
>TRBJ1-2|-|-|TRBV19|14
TGTGCCAGTAAAACAGGAGTAGCTAACTATGGCTACACCTTC
CASKTGVANYGYTF
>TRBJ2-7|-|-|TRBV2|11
TGTGCCAGCAGTCTTACCTACGAGCAGTACTTC
CASSLTYEQYF
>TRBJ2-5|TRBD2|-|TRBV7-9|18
TGTGCCAGCAGCCGCCTTAAAACATTAGCGGGAGGGGTGGAGACCCAGTACTTC
CASSRLKTLAGGVETQYF
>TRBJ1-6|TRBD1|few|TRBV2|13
TGTCCAAGGCACGGACAGGGTCATTCACCCCTCCACTTT
CPRHGQGHSPLHF
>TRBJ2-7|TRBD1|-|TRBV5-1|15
TGCGCCAGCAGTAACACCGGGACAGGGACCTACGAGCAGTACTTC
CASSNTGTGTYEQYF
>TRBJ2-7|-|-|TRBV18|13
TGTGCCAGCTCACCACTTTCGGTCAACGAGCAGTACTTC
CASSPLSVNEQYF
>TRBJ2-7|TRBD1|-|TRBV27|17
TGTGCCAGCAGTCTCCCAGACCGGACAGGGGGCGCCTACGAGCAGTACTTC
CASSLPDRTGGAYEQYF
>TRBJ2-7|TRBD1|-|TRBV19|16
TGTGCCAGTAGTATAGGCCCCCCCAGGGGGCGGGACGAGCAGTACTTC
CASSIGPPRGRDEQYF
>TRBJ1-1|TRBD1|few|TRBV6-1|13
TGTGCCAGCAGTATACAGGGGTACACTGAAGCTTTCTTT
CASSIQGYTEAFF
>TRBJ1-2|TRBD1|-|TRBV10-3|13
TGTGCCATCAGCCCGGGACAGGGAAATGGCTACACCTTC
CAISPGQGNGYTF
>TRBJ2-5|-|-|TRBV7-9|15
TGTGCCAGCAGCTTGGAGCCGGACAGCCAAGAGACCCAGTACTTC
CASSLEPDSQETQYF
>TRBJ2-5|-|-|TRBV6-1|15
TGTGCCACCACCAAGACACAGATGTACCAAGAGACCCAGTACTTC
CATTKTQMYQETQYF
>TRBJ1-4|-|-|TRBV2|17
TGTGCCAGCCGCCACCTCTCCGTCCGGGGGGTTAATGAAAAACTGTTTTTT
CASRHLSVRGVNEKLFF
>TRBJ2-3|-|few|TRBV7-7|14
TGTGCCAGCAGCTTGGGGGCGAGCACAGATACGCAGTATTTT
CASSLGASTDTQYF
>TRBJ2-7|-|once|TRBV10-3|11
TGTGCCATCAGGGCCTCCTACGAGCAGTACTTC
CAIRASYEQYF
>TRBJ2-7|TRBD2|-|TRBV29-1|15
TGCAGCGTTGAGTTTAGCGGGAGCGGGGGATACGAGCAGTACTTC
CSVEFSGSGGYEQYF
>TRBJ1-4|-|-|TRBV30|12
TGTGCCTGGAGTTTAGCTAATGAAAAACTGTTTTTT
CAWSLANEKLFF
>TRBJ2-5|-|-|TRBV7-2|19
TGTGCCAGCAGCTTAGTATCCGGAGGGGGTGGTAGGGGGCTAGAGACCCAGTACTTC
CASSLVSGGGGRGLETQYF
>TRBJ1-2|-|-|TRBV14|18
TGTGCCAGCAGCCGGGGAGGAGATCGGGGACTCGCGATCTATGGCTACACCTTC
CASSRGGDRGLAIYGYTF
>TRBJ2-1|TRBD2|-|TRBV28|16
TGTGCCAGCAGGTCTAGCGGGTCCTTAACTTACAATGAGCAGTTCTTC
CASRSSGSLTYNEQFF
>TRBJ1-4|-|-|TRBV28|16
TGTGCCAGCAGTTTCGCGGATCTCACGGATAATGAAAAACTGTTTTTT
CASSFADLTDNEKLFF
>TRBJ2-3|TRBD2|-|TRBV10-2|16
TGCGCCAGCAGTGAGTCGAACAGCGGGAGGGCAGATACGCAGTATTTT
CASSESNSGRADTQYF
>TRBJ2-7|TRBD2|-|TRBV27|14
TGTGCCAGCACTCAGGGCGGGAGCTGGGAAGAGCAGTACTTC
CASTQGGSWEEQYF
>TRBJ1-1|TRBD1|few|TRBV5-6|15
TGTGCCAGCAGTACTACAGGGGACCCAAACACTGAAGCTTTCTTT
CASSTTGDPNTEAFF
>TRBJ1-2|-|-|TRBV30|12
TGTGCCTGGACAGGGGAAAGCTATGGCTACACCTTC
CAWTGESYGYTF
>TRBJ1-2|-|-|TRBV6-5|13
TGTGCCAGCAGGCCAGACAGAGGTTATGGCTACACCTTC
CASRPDRGYGYTF
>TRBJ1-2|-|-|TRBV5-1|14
TGCGCCAGCAGCTTGCGTGCAGGGAACTATGGCTACACCTTC
CASSLRAGNYGYTF